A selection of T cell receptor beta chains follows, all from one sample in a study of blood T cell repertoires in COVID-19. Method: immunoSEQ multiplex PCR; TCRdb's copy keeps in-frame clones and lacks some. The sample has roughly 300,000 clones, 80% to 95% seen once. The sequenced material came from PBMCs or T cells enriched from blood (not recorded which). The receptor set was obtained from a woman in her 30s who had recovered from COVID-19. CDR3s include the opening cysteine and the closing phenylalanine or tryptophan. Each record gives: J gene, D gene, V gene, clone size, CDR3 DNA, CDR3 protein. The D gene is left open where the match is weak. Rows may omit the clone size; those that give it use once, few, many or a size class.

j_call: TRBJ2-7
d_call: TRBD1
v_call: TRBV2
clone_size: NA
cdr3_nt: TGTGCCAGCAGTGAAGCGCTTCAGGGCAGGGGGAGCTCCTACGAGCAGTACTTC
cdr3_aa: CASSEALQGRGSSYEQYF

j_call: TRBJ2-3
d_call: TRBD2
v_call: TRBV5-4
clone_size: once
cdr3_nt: TGTGCCAGCAGCTTGCCCGGATGGGGGACTAGCGGAGGGGGTGATACGCAGTATTTT
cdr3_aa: CASSLPGWGTSGGGDTQYF

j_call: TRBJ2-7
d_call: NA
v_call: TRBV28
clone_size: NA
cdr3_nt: TGTGCCAGCAGTTTAGTTCGCGCTAGCAACTACGAGCAGTACTTC
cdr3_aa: CASSLVRASNYEQYF

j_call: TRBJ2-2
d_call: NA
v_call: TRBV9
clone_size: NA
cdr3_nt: TGTGCCAGCAGCCCAGAGGGCGGGGAGCTGTTTTTT
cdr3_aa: CASSPEGGELFF

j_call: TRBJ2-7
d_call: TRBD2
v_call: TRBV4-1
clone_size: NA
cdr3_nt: TGCGCCAGCAGCCAAGTCTTTGGCGGGAGCACCCTTTACGAGCAGTACTTC
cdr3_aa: CASSQVFGGSTLYEQYF

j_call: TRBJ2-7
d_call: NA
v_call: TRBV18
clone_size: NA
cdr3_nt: TGTGCCAGCTCACCAGCCCGGGACAACGAGCAGTACTTC
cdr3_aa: CASSPARDNEQYF

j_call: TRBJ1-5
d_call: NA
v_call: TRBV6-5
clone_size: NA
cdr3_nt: TGTGCCAGCATTTATTCGGGACAAGGTCAGCCCCAGCATTTT
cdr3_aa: CASIYSGQGQPQHF

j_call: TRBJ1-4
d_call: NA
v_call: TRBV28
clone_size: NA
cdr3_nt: TGTGCCAGCAGTTCCTGGGCCACGGGGAATGAAAAACTGTTTTTT
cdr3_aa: CASSSWATGNEKLFF

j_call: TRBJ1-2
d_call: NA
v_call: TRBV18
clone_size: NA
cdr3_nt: TGTGCCAGCTCACCATCCGAATTAACAGGGAATGGCTACACCTTC
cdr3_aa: CASSPSELTGNGYTF

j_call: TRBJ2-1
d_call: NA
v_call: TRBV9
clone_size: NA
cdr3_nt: TGTGCCAGCAGCGTTGGAGGGGGCGGGTACAATGAGCAGTTCTTC
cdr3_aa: CASSVGGGGYNEQFF

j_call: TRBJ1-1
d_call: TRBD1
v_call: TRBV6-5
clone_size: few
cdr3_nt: TGTGCCAGCAGTTACCTCGACAGGGTTGGGGAAGCTTTCTTT
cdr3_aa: CASSYLDRVGEAFF

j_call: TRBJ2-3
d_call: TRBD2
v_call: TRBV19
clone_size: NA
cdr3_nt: TGTGCCAGTAGTATAGATAGCGGGAGGGCCGTCGATACGCAGTATTTT
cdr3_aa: CASSIDSGRAVDTQYF

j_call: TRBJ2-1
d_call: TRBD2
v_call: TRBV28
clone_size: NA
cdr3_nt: TGTGCCAGCAGTTCCCCGGGACTAGCGGGAGGAAGCTCCTACAATGAGCAGTTCTTC
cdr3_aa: CASSSPGLAGGSSYNEQFF

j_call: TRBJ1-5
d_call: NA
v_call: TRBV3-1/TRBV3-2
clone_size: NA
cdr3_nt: TGTGCCAGCAGCCCGGCAAGGGGTCAGCCCCAGCATTTT
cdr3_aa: CASSPARGQPQHF

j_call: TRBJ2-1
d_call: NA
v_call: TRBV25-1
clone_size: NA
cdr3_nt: TGTGCCAGCAGTGATTGGGGGGTGGACGAGCAGTTCTTC
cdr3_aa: CASSDWGVDEQFF

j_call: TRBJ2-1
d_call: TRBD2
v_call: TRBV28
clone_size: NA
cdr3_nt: TGTGCCAGCAGTTTTGGGGGAGGGGTGCTCTACAATGAGCAGTTCTTC
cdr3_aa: CASSFGGGVLYNEQFF

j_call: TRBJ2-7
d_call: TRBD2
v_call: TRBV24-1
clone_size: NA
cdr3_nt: TGTGCCACCAGTGACCCTAGCGGGAGTCGATCCTACGAGCAGTACTTC
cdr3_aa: CATSDPSGSRSYEQYF

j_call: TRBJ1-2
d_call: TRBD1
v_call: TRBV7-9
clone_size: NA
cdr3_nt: TGTGCCAGCAGCGCCCGGGACAGAGTCGTCTATGGCTACACCTTC
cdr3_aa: CASSARDRVVYGYTF

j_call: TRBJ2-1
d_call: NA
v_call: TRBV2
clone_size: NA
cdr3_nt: TGTGCCAGCAGTCTAGCGGACAGTGCCTACAATGAGCAGTTCTTC
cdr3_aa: CASSLADSAYNEQFF

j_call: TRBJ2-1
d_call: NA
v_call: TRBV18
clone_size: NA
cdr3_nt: TGTGCCAGCTCACCACCACAGGGTACGAATGAGCAGTTCTTC
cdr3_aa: CASSPPQGTNEQFF

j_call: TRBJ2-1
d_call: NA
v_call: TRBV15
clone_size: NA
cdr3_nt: TGTGCCACCAGCAGAGGGACAGCCTACAATGAGCAGTTCTTC
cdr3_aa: CATSRGTAYNEQFF

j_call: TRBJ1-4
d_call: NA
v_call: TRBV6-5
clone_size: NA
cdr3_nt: TGTGCCAGCAGTTACCTCGGGGGGCGAGGAGAAAAACTGTTTTTT
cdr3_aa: CASSYLGGRGEKLFF

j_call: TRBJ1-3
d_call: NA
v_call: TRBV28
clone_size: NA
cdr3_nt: TGTGCCAGCAGCCTACAGAGAAACACCATATATTTT
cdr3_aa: CASSLQRNTIYF

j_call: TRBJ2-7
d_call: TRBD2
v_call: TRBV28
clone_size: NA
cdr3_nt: TGTGCCAGCAGTACCGGGACTAGCGGGAGAGGCTTGTACGAGCAGTACTTC
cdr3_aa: CASSTGTSGRGLYEQYF

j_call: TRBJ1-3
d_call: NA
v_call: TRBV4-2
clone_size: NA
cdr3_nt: TGTGCCAGCAGCCAAGATATGAGAGGGAGTGGAAACACCATATATTTT
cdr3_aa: CASSQDMRGSGNTIYF

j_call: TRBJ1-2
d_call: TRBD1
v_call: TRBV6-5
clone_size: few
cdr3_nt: TGTGCCAGCAGTCCATCACAGGGGGCGAACTATGGCTACACCTTC
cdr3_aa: CASSPSQGANYGYTF

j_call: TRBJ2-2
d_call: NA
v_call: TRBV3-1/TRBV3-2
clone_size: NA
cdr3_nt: TGTGCCAGCAGCCTGAGAACCGGGGAGCTGTTTTTT
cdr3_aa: CASSLRTGELFF

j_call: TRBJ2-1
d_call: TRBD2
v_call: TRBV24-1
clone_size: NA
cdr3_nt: TGTGCCACCAGTGATTCTTTAGCGGGAGCAACCTACAATGAGCAGTTCTTC
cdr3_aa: CATSDSLAGATYNEQFF

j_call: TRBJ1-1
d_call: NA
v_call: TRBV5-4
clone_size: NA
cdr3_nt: TGTGCCAGCAGGGAAGGACAGCTCAGGAACACTGAAGCTTTCTTT
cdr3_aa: CASREGQLRNTEAFF

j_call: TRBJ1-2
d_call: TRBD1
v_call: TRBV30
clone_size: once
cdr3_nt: TGTGCCTGGAGCGGAGGACAGGGGCAAGGCTACACCTTC
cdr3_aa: CAWSGGQGQGYTF

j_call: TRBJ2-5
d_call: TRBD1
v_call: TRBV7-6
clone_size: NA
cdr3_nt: TGTGCCAGCAGCCCCGGGACAGTTGAGACCCAGTACTTC
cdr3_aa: CASSPGTVETQYF

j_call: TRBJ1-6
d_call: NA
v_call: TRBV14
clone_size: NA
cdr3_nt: TGTGCCAGCAGCCACGCGAATTCACCCCTCCACTTT
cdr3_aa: CASSHANSPLHF

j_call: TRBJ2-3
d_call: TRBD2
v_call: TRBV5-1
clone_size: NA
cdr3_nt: TGCGCCAGCAGCTTGGGGACTAGCGGGAGGGCCTTCACAGATACGCAGTATTTT
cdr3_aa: CASSLGTSGRAFTDTQYF

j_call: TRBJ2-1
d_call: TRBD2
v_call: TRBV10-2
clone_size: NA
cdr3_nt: TGCGCCAGCAGCCCGGGGCGAGCGGGAACACCCAATGAGCAGTTCTTC
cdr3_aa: CASSPGRAGTPNEQFF

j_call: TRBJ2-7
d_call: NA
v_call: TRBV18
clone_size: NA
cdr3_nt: TGTGCCAGCTCACCACCGACGGCAGGGGCGCCGCAGTACTTC
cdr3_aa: CASSPPTAGAPQYF